These 20 T cell receptor beta chains were sequenced from one sample in a study of T cell responses to AZD1222 COVID-19 vaccine. Profiling relied on immunoSEQ multiplex PCR, and the TCRdb table lists in-frame clones only, not all of them. The sample holds about 97,000 clones, around nine tenths seen once. Sequencing was performed on peripheral blood, taken on day 0 of AZD1222 vaccination. These receptors were taken from an adult in good health.

The chain uses TRBV30 and TRBJ1-2; D is perhaps TRBD1 (5 bases). The V gene's germline CDR1 is GTSNPN and CDR2 SVGIG (reference sequence). CDR3 length: 12 residues. V was clipped by 6 bases and J by 3 bases, with 11 bases between them. CDR3 protein: CACSQGHYGYTF. CDR3 in DNA: TGTGCCTGTTCCCAGGGTCACTATGGCTACACCTTC.

This clone was observed a single time. The genes are TRBV4-2 and TRBJ2-7; TRBD2 is a possible D gene (6 bases). The CDR3 extends over 16 amino acids. Germline CDR1 is LGHNA and CDR2 is YNFKEQ. Trimming stripped 4 bases from V and 2 bases from J, with 18 bases between. DNA for the CDR3: TGTGCCAGCAGCCCTGCCAGCGGGTGGGAGACCTACGAGCAGTACTTC. Its translation is CASSPASGWETYEQYF.

The chain carries TRBV2 and TRBJ1-1; TRBD1 might be the D (6 bases). The V end was cut by 6 bases, the J end by 1 base, with 18 bases between. The germline gives CDR1 SNHLY, CDR2 FYNNEI. The CDR3 has 16 residues. In nucleotides, the CDR3 is TGTGCCAGCAGGGAGACAGGTAACCCAACGAACACTGAAGCTTTCTTT. Protein product: CASRETGNPTNTEAFF.

Of note for this clone: This sample also contains other DNA sequences that code for the same CDR3. The V call is TRBV5-1, the J call TRBJ1-1, with a tentative D call TRBD1 (5 bases). The ends were cut back, 1 base at V and 4 bases at J, with 11 bases in the middle. The CDR3 has 14 residues. Germline lookup yields CDR1 SGHRS and CDR2 YFSETQ. CDR3 region: CASSLSQGATEAFF. CDR3 DNA sequence: TGCGCCAGCAGCTTGAGCCAGGGTGCCACTGAAGCTTTCTTT.

The chain recombines TRBV3-1 (or the pseudogene TRBV3-2) with TRBJ1-4; TRBD1 aligns across 8 bases. V dropped 1 base and J dropped 6; count of bases not matched to a gene: 4. CDR1 is LGHDT, CDR2 YNNKEL, per germline (reference sequence). The length of the CDR3 is 15 residues. The CDR3 reads CASSQAGTGDEKLFF. CDR3 DNA sequence: TGTGCCAGCAGCCAAGCCGGGACAGGCGATGAAAAACTGTTTTTT.

This chain connects TRBV3-1 (or the pseudogene TRBV3-2) to TRBJ1-4, with 9 bases lining up with TRBD1. The CDR3 covers 14 residues. Germline CDR1 LGHDT, CDR2 YNNKEL (reference sequence). Trimming at V came to 3 bases and at J to 8 bases, leaving 4 bases not matched to a gene. Here the CDR3 DNA reads TGTGCCAGCAGCCACCGGGACAGGGAGGAAAAACTGTTTTTT. Translation gives CASSHRDREEKLFF.

This chain links TRBV24-1 with TRBJ2-5; TRBD1 aligns across 8 bases. After removal of 2 bases from V and 1 base from J, the junction contained 2 bases not matched to a gene. This CDR3 is built from 15 residues. Germline V CDR1 and CDR2: KGHDR, SFDVKD. The CDR3 DNA follows: TGTGCCACCAGTGATTGGACAGGGAGCCAAGAGACCCAGTACTTC. Its translation: CATSDWTGSQETQYF.

This clone was observed a single time. The chain couples TRBV5-1 to TRBJ2-7; D remains unclear. V was clipped by 4 bases and J by 2 bases, with 10 bases between them. The CDR3 consists of 13 residues. The germline CDR1 and CDR2 sequences are SGHRS and YFSETQ. The CDR3 nucleotides read TGCGCCAGCAGCCAGGACGAAACCTACGAGCAGTACTTC. It encodes CASSQDETYEQYF.

This chain uses TRBV21-1 with TRBJ1-4; TRBD1, as called in the table, went unchecked against the DNA. TRBV21-1 is a listed pseudogene. The CDR3 spans 18 residues. The CDR3 DNA follows: TGTGCCAGCAGCAAAGCAAAGGGGACAGGGGCAACTAATGAAAAACTGTTTTTT. Its protein product is CASSKAKGTGATNEKLFF.

This clone was recorded once. V gene TRBV27 combines with J gene TRBJ1-2; 11 nucleotides line up with TRBD1. V lost 8 bases to trimming and J lost 7 bases; unmatched junction nucleotides: 9. Germline lookup yields CDR1 MNHEY and CDR2 SMNVEV (reference sequence). The CDR3 runs to 14 residues. CDR3 coding DNA: TGTGCCAGCCGCTTGACCGGGACAGGGGGTGGCTACACCTTC. This gives the protein CASRLTGTGGGYTF.

This chain joins TRBV2 and TRBJ2-1, with D maybe TRBD2 (5 bases). Per the germline V gene, CDR1 is SNHLY and CDR2 is FYNNEI. Trimming left V 5 bases short and J 5 bases short, with 13 bases between. The CDR3 has 14 residues. The CDR3 region is CASSLSGWDNEQFF. CDR3 sequence (DNA): TGTGCCAGCAGTTTATCGGGGTGGGACAATGAGCAGTTCTTC.

The CDR3 sequence: CASSPPGPGTVEEAFF. The CDR3 DNA reads as TGTGCCAGCAGCCCCCCCGGTCCCGGGACGGTCGAAGAAGCTTTCTTT. The chain has TRBV7-2 and TRBJ1-1, with D maybe TRBD1 (5 bases). Germline V gives CDR1 SGHTA, CDR2 FQGNSA. V was trimmed by 5 bases and J by 8 bases, leaving 24 bases between them. The CDR3 length is 16 residues.

This clone is a singleton in its sample. The V call is TRBV24-1, the J call TRBJ2-7, with TRBD2 identical over 10 bases. Trimming removed 3 bases from V and 3 bases from J; junction bases left unmatched: 13. The germline V gene encodes CDR1 KGHDR and CDR2 SFDVKD. CDR3 length: 18 residues. Here the CDR3 reads CATSDNPALAGGIYEQYF. In DNA, the CDR3 is TGTGCCACCAGTGATAATCCAGCTTTAGCGGGAGGTATCTACGAGCAGTACTTC.

The V gene is TRBV7-2, the J gene TRBJ2-1, with D perhaps TRBD2 (6 bases). The CDR3 runs to 17 residues. Trimming removed 2 bases at V and 5 bases at J, with 19 bases between. The germline V gene has CDR1 SGHTA and CDR2 FQGNSA. The CDR3 reads CASSLRGSASVNNEQFF. The DNA for the CDR3 is TGTGCCAGCAGCTTAAGAGGTAGTGCTAGCGTAAACAATGAGCAGTTCTTC.

The V and J genes are TRBV11-3 and TRBJ2-1, with 11 positions matching TRBD2. The CDR3 consists of 16 residues. The junction had 9 bases not matched to a gene; V was cut back by 4 bases and J by 7 bases. The germline CDR1 and CDR2 sequences are SGHNT and YENEEA. DNA for the CDR3: TGTGCCAGCAGCTCCCAAACTAGCGGGAGTAGGAATGAGCAGTTCTTC. This encodes CASSSQTSGSRNEQFF.

This clone was found a few times. This chain links TRBV5-6 with TRBJ1-3; no clear D gene. CDR3 length equals 16 residues. Germline lookup yields CDR1 SGHDT and CDR2 YYEEEE. Trimming pared 0 bases from V and 0 bases from J, leaving 10 bases between. CDR3 loop: CASSLGPLTSGNTIYF. In DNA, the CDR3 is TGTGCCAGCAGCTTGGGGCCCCTAACCTCTGGAAACACCATATATTTT. The complete variable domain, with remaining parts taken from reference TRBV5-6 and TRBJ1-3, reads DAGVTQSPTHLIKTRGQQVTLRCSPKSGHDTVSWYQQALGQGPQFIFQYYEEEERQRGNFPDRFSGHQFPNYSSELNVNALLLGDSALYLCASSLGPLTSGNTIYFGEGSWLTVV.

This chain connects TRBV28 to TRBJ1-4; 7 nucleotides line up with TRBD1. CDR1 is MDHEN, CDR2 SYDVKM, per germline. V was clipped by 4 bases and J by 4 bases; unmatched bases: 9. The CDR3 is 16 amino acids. The CDR3: CASSSPRGGDNEKLFF. The CDR3 DNA follows: TGTGCCAGCAGTTCCCCCAGGGGGGGGGATAATGAAAAACTGTTTTTT.

J is TRBJ2-5 and V is TRBV5-1; 11 bases fit TRBD2. The CDR3 spans 17 residues. The germline V gene encodes CDR1 SGHRS and CDR2 YFSETQ. Trimming took 4 bases from V and 5 from J; bases not matched to a gene: 13. CDR3 sequence: CASSRMIAGGPLETQYF. The DNA for the CDR3 is TGCGCCAGCAGCAGGATGATAGCGGGAGGGCCGTTGGAGACCCAGTACTTC.

The V call is TRBV24-1, the J call TRBJ1-1; 10 bases fit TRBD1. CDR1 is KGHDR, CDR2 SFDVKD, per germline. The CDR3 runs 14 residues. V dropped 10 bases and J dropped 5; count of bases not matched to a gene: 9. CDR3 in amino acids: CATRTGGMTTEAFF. In nucleotides, the CDR3 is TGTGCCACTCGGACAGGGGGTATGACGACTGAAGCTTTCTTT.

The chain carries TRBV28 and TRBJ1-4; D may be TRBD1 (6 bases). V lost 2 bases, J lost 3 bases, and 7 bases lay in between. This CDR3 is 14 amino acids long. Germline loops: CDR1 MDHEN, CDR2 SYDVKM. The CDR3 region has the DNA TGTGCCAGCAGTTTAGGGGGCCCTAATGAAAAACTGTTTTTT. It encodes CASSLGGPNEKLFF.